This T cell receptor (beta chain) was recorded in a study of regulatory T cells in long-lasting Graves disease. The CDR3 loop spans 14 amino acids. V lost 3 bases to trimming and J lost 5 bases, with 11 bases between them. As for this clonotype: Its antigen remains unknown.

According to the study, TCR beta libraries were built with iRepertoire HTBI primers and CDR3-region Arm-PCR. MiXCR, applied by TCRdb to the multiplex PCR reads, yields one record per CDR3 protein. This table has approximately 690,000 distinct CDR3 sequences, about 32% appearing once. The time point was: persistent/refractory GD, antithyroid drugs over 5 years with positive TRAb. The authors made the TCR library using RNA they extracted from PBMCs. American Thyroid Association guidelines defined how Graves' disease was diagnosed. Study-wide findings and caveats: Lower TCR diversity characterized persistent Graves' patients relative to newly diagnosed patients.

The chain uses TRBV12-3 or TRBV12-4 and TRBJ1-3; no clear D. The TCR sequence derives from a female donor with Graves disease. Sample: peripheral blood mononuclear cells (PBMCs), taken when the disease was refractory, from a patient treated with antithyroid drugs. The CDR3 nucleotides are TGTGCCAGCAGTTTGGATAGGGTGAGAAACACCATATATTTT. This sequence encodes CASSLDRVRNTIYF.